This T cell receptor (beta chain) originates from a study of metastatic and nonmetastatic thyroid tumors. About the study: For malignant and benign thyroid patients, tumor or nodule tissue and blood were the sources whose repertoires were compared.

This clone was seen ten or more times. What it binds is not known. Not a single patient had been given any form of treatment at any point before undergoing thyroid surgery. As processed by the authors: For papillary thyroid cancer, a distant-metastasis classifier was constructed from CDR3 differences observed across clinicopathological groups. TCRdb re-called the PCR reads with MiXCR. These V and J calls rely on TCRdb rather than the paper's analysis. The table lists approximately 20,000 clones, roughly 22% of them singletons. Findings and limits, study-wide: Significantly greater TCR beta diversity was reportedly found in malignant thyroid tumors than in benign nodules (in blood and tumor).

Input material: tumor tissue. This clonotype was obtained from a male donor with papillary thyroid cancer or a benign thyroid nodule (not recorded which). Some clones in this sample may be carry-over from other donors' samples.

In nucleotides, the CDR3 is TGTGCCAGCAGCATCACCTCTAGCGGGAGTGATGAGCAGTTCTTC. This codes for CASSITSSGSDEQFF. V gene TRBV6-4 combines with J gene TRBJ2-1; 10 bases match TRBD2. V trimming: 6 bases; J trimming: 8 bases; junction bases outside the gene matches: 10. CDR3 size: 15 residues. Germline CDR1 reads MRHNA; CDR2 reads SNTAGT.